One and the same sample provided the 21 T cell receptor beta chains below, sequenced in a study of PD-1 blockade in classical Hodgkin lymphoma. Some clones are missing from TCRdb's copy, which holds only in-frame ones; the method was immunoSEQ multiplex PCR. The sample yields about 150,000 clones, 78% seen once. Exposure to brentuximab vedotin varied, and each patient had relapsed following autologous stem cell transplantation. The sequenced sample was peripheral blood mononuclear cells (PBMCs), obtained before the second cycle of nivolumab. These receptors were collected from a human donor with classical Hodgkin lymphoma.

This clone was recorded once. The V and J genes are TRBV6-6 and TRBJ1-6, with D possibly matching TRBD1 (6 bases). CDR1 and CDR2 from the germline V gene are MNHNY and SVGAGI (reference sequence). The CDR3 contains 14 residues. The V end lost 2 bases, the J end lost 10 bases, and 12 bases lay between the germline ends. The CDR3 nucleotides read TGTGCCAGCAGTTACAAGGGGGGTTCGTCACCCCTCCACTTT. It is translated as CASSYKGGSSPLHF.

The chain links TRBV5-1 to TRBJ2-5, with D possibly being TRBD1 (6 bases). V was trimmed by 0 bases and J by 1 base, leaving 10 bases between them. There are 15 residues in the CDR3. The germline V gene has CDR1 SGHRS and CDR2 YFSETQ. CDR3 nucleotide sequence: TGCGCCAGCAGCTTGGCTGGGGGCCCCCAAGAGACCCAGTACTTC. This gives the protein CASSLAGGPQETQYF.

With regard to this clone: The identical CDR3 is also encoded by other nucleotide sequences in the sample. The chain has TRBV10-3 and TRBJ1-4; D gene unclear. The CDR3 spans 12 residues. Per germline, CDR1 ENHRY and CDR2 SYGVKD. Trimming removed 4 bases from V and 6 bases from J, with 6 bases in between. The CDR3 spells CAISGTDEKLFF. The CDR3 DNA is TGTGCCATCAGTGGAACAGATGAAAAACTGTTTTTT.

This chain uses TRBV11-3 with TRBJ2-4; TRBD1 aligns across 7 bases. Per germline, CDR1 SGHNT and CDR2 YENEEA. This CDR3 comprises 17 residues. The V segment lost 6 bases and the J segment 0 bases; nucleotides outside the gene matches: 11. The DNA for the CDR3 is TGTGCCAGCAGATTCCAGGGACAGCCCCTAGCCAAAAACATTCAGTACTTC. Its translation is CASRFQGQPLAKNIQYF.

This chain uses TRBV6-6 with TRBJ1-2; D is uncertain. V was trimmed by 5 bases and J by 8 bases, leaving 15 bases between them. The CDR3 sequence is 13 residues long. CDR1 and CDR2 (germline): MNHNY, SVGAGI (reference sequence). For the CDR3, the DNA is TGTGCCAGCAGTCACGGCCCCGTAGTGGGCTACACCTTC. It yields the protein CASSHGPVVGYTF.

The chain couples TRBV19 to TRBJ1-5; 7 positions match TRBD1. The CDR3 has 14 residues. From germline, CDR1 is LNHDA and CDR2 SQIVND (reference sequence). V shed 5 bases and J 3 bases; nucleotides not matched to a gene: 4. The DNA of the CDR3 is TGTGCCAGTAGTTGGGACAGCCCCAATCAGCCCCAGCATTTT. It translates to CASSWDSPNQPQHF.

The rearrangement joins TRBV28 to TRBJ2-7; TRBD2 matches at 10 bases. With 2 bases clipped from V and 2 bases from J, the junction kept 12 bases outside the gene matches. The CDR3 runs to 18 residues. CDR1 MDHEN and CDR2 SYDVKM come from the germline V gene. CDR3: CASSLISGRLVGAYEQYF. In nucleotides, the CDR3 is TGTGCCAGCAGTTTAATTAGCGGGAGGTTAGTAGGGGCCTACGAGCAGTACTTC.

This clone came up a few times. This chain's CDR3 is CSVGGGGPYEQYF. The DNA of the CDR3 is TGCAGCGTTGGGGGTGGCGGTCCCTACGAGCAGTACTTC. The V call is TRBV29-1, the J call TRBJ2-7; D is ambiguous. The CDR3 covers 13 residues. Germline V gene lookup returns CDR1 SQVTM and CDR2 ANQGSEA. V lost 4 bases, J lost 2 bases, and 12 bases lay in between.

This clone turned up a few times. J is TRBJ1-2 and V is TRBV5-4, with 9 bases aligning to TRBD1. From germline, CDR1 is SGHNT and CDR2 YYREEE (reference sequence). Trimming took 1 base from V and 4 from J; bases not matched to a gene: 8. The CDR3 runs to 16 residues. CDR3 loop: CASSLKGQGSIYGYTF. As DNA, the CDR3 is TGTGCCAGCAGCTTGAAGGGACAGGGATCTATCTATGGCTACACCTTC.

The chain employs TRBV5-4 and TRBJ2-2, with D perhaps TRBD1 or TRBD2 (6 bases each). From germline, CDR1 is SGHNT and CDR2 YYREEE (reference sequence). Trimming took off 4 bases at V and 4 bases at J, with 17 bases between the two ends. The CDR3 sequence is 16 residues long. The CDR3 DNA reads TGTGCCAGCAGCCTCGAGGGGGGCAGTACCACCGGGGAGCTGTTTTTT. Translated, it gives CASSLEGGSTTGELFF.

The rearrangement joins TRBV5-5 to TRBJ2-7, with D hard to call. Germline V lookup: CDR1 SGHKS, CDR2 YYEKEE (reference sequence). Trimming took 2 bases from V and 5 from J, leaving 8 bases between them. This CDR3 is built from 12 residues. In nucleotides, the CDR3 is TGTGCCAGCAGCTTACTTTCCGACGAGCAGTACTTC. It codes for CASSLLSDEQYF.

The sample holds a few counts of this clone. The genes are TRBV29-1 and TRBJ2-7, with no clear D. The germline gives CDR1 SQVTM, CDR2 ANQGSEA. The CDR3 is 13 residues long. The ends were cut back, 4 bases at V and 3 bases at J, with 13 bases in the middle. DNA for the CDR3: TGCAGCGTTGGGGGATATACTTTCTACGAGCAGTACTTC. This sequence encodes CSVGGYTFYEQYF.

V usage is TRBV27 and J usage is TRBJ2-2; 13 positions match TRBD2. The CDR3 length is 19 residues. Germline CDR1 reads MNHEY; CDR2 reads SMNVEV (reference sequence). The V and J ends lost 1 base and 1 base, in that order; junction bases with no gene match: 6. CDR3 sequence: CASSLWTSGSLVNTGELFF. CDR3 sequence (DNA): TGTGCCAGCAGTTTATGGACTAGCGGGAGTCTGGTGAACACCGGGGAGCTGTTTTTT.

V is TRBV10-3 and J is TRBJ2-2; D is possibly TRBD1 or TRBD2 (5 bases each). The CDR3 spans 14 residues. The germline V gene has CDR1 ENHRY and CDR2 SYGVKD. The V gene lost 6 bases and the J gene lost 0 bases, with 8 bases spanning the gap. The CDR3, as DNA: TGTGCCATCAGGGGGACCGCGAACACCGGGGAGCTGTTTTTT. Protein sequence: CAIRGTANTGELFF.

This sequence joins TRBV5-1 and TRBJ1-2; D is perhaps TRBD1 (5 bases). Trimming pared 4 bases from V and 2 bases from J, leaving 18 bases between. CDR3 length: 16 amino acids. CDR1 and CDR2 (germline): SGHRS, YFSETQ. The CDR3 region has the DNA TGCGCCAGCAGCCCCTGGAACGGGGGGTCCAACTATGGCTACACCTTC. It codes for CASSPWNGGSNYGYTF.

This clone was observed a single time. The rearrangement uses TRBV19 and TRBJ2-1; 7 bases are shared with TRBD2. J lost 7 bases, V lost 3 bases, and 6 bases had no gene match. The CDR3 runs 14 residues. CDR1 is LNHDA, CDR2 SQIVND, per germline (reference sequence). CDR3 nucleotide sequence: TGTGCCAGTAGTATTAACAGGCGGGGGAATGAGCAGTTCTTC. Translating it yields CASSINRRGNEQFF.

The chain carries TRBV9 and TRBJ1-2; TRBD1 matches at 11 bases. The CDR3 spans 15 residues. Trimming at V came to 3 bases and at J to 3 bases, leaving 4 bases not matched to a gene. CDR1 and CDR2 from the germline V gene are SGDLS and YYNGEE. CDR3 protein: CASSAGTGGHYGYTF. DNA for the CDR3: TGTGCCAGCAGCGCGGGGACAGGGGGTCACTATGGCTACACCTTC.

The chain uses TRBV2 and TRBJ1-1; D is ambiguous. Germline V gene lookup returns CDR1 SNHLY and CDR2 FYNNEI. With 7 bases removed from V and 3 bases from J, the gap between germline ends came to 15 bases. The length of the CDR3 is 14 residues. The CDR3 DNA sequence: TGTGCCAGCATCCGTAGGAAAGGAGACACTGAAGCTTTCTTT. Translating it yields CASIRRKGDTEAFF.

The J gene is TRBJ2-1, the V gene TRBV19; 7 bases match TRBD2. The ends lost 7 bases at V and 0 bases at J; junction bases unmatched: 9. Germline-derived CDR1 and CDR2 are LNHDA and SQIVND (reference sequence). The CDR3 is 16 residues long. The CDR3 sequence is CASTSGTTSSYNEQFF. The CDR3 nucleotides are TGTGCCAGTACCTCCGGGACTACGAGCTCCTACAATGAGCAGTTCTTC.

J is TRBJ2-3 and V is TRBV14; 7 bases line up with TRBD2. The CDR3 is made up of 16 amino acids. The V gene end was trimmed by 1 base and the J gene end by 3 bases; junction bases not matched to a gene: 7. The V gene's germline CDR1 is SGHDN and CDR2 FVKESK. CDR3 loop: CASSQVAGERTDTQYF. The CDR3 nucleotides are TGTGCCAGCAGCCAAGTTGCGGGAGAAAGGACAGATACGCAGTATTTT.

The table lists this clone with a count of one. The chain employs TRBV4-1 and TRBJ1-5; possibly TRBD1 for D (6 bases). Germline V CDR1 and CDR2: MGHRA, YSYEKL. With 6 bases removed from V and 5 bases from J, the gap between germline ends came to 20 bases. The CDR3 sequence is 16 residues long. The DNA of the CDR3 is TGCGCCAGCAGTCCCTTTGATCAGGGGTCCTATCAGCCCCAGCATTTT. This codes for CASSPFDQGSYQPQHF.